This record looks at one T cell receptor beta chain sequence and its context. With V trimmed by 3 bases and J by 5 bases, 9 bases remained unmatched. CDR1 is LGHNT and CDR2 is FRNRAP in the germline V gene. CDR3 length: 15 residues. This table comes from immunoSEQ multiplex PCR, and its TCRdb copy is limited to in-frame clones, with some not included. The sample holds around 700,000 clones, over 80% seen once. These data belong to a study of blood T cell repertoires in COVID-19. The source of this sequence is a woman between 18 and 30 years old with acute or convalescent COVID-19. V gene TRBV12-5 combines with J gene TRBJ1-1, with TRBD1 matching 7 bases. The sequencing input was peripheral blood. The CDR3 sequence: CASGLLDRAGTEAFF. The CDR3 DNA reads as TGTGCTAGTGGTTTACTAGACAGGGCGGGTACTGAAGCTTTCTTT. The entire variable domain, with the rest obtained from reference TRBV12-5 and TRBJ1-1, is as follows: DARVTQTPRHKVTEMGQEVTMRCQPILGHNTVFWYRQTMMQGLELLAYFRNRAPLDDSGMPKDRFSAEMPDATLATLKIQPSEPRDSAVYFCASGLLDRAGTEAFFGQGTRLTVV.